A single sample gave rise to the 30 T cell receptor beta chains below, sequenced in a study of T cell changes during pregnancy in multiple sclerosis. Clones were sequenced by immunoSEQ multiplex PCR, and TCRdb holds only the in-frame ones, with some missing. The profile shows under 70,000 clones, around 92% of them singletons. The sequencing here drew on peripheral blood, taken in the third trimester of pregnancy. The receptors derive from a female donor in good health, enrolled as a control in a pregnancy study.

V usage is TRBV30 and J usage is TRBJ2-3, with D tentatively TRBD1 (5 bases). Trimming pared 8 bases from V and 4 bases from J, leaving 22 bases between. CDR1 GTSNPN and CDR2 SVGIG come from the germline V gene (reference sequence). The length of the CDR3 is 15 residues. In DNA, the CDR3 is TGTGCCGTATTATGGGGCAGGACCACGTCAGATACGCAGTATTTT. It specifies CAVLWGRTTSDTQYF.

The chain has TRBV5-4 and TRBJ1-2; the match to TRBD1 covers 8 bases. The CDR3 has 16 amino acids. V dropped 4 bases and J dropped 4; count of bases not matched to a gene: 12. Looked up from germline, CDR1 is SGHNT and CDR2 is YYREEE (reference sequence). CDR3 amino acids: CASSRVPGQASYGYTF. The CDR3 DNA is TGTGCCAGCAGCCGGGTTCCGGGACAGGCGTCCTATGGCTACACCTTC.

The chain has TRBV28 and TRBJ1-2; 7 positions match TRBD1. Trimming cost V 9 bases and J 3 bases; bases outside gene matches: 4. The length of the CDR3 is 12 residues. From germline, CDR1 is MDHEN and CDR2 SYDVKM. The CDR3 is CASTGDHYGYTF. CDR3 bases: TGTGCCAGTACAGGGGATCACTATGGCTACACCTTC.

The chain uses TRBV30 and TRBJ2-1; D is unresolved. Germline assignment: CDR1 GTSNPN and CDR2 SVGIG (reference sequence). The CDR3 is 12 amino acids. V was clipped by 7 bases and J by 1 base, with 8 bases between them. CDR3 sequence: CALGFSYNEQFF. Written as DNA, the CDR3 is TGTGCCTTGGGCTTTTCCTACAATGAGCAGTTCTTC. The whole variable domain, filled in from reference TRBV30 and TRBJ2-1, reads SQTIHQWPATLVQPVGSPLSLECTVEGTSNPNLYWYRQAAGRGLQLLFYSVGIGQISSEVPQNLSASRPQDRQFILSSKKLLLSDSGFYLCALGFSYNEQFFGPGTRLTVL.

This sequence joins TRBV5-4 and TRBJ2-7; D gene ambiguous. Between the trimmed V and J ends, which lost 6 bases and 0 bases, there was a span of 10 bases. The CDR3 is made up of 13 amino acids. Germline CDR1 is SGHNT and CDR2 is YYREEE (reference sequence). The CDR3 spells CASTSPSSYEQYF. The CDR3 nucleotides are TGTGCCAGCACCTCCCCGAGCTCCTACGAGCAGTACTTC.

V gene TRBV19 combines with J gene TRBJ2-1; 7 nucleotides line up with TRBD2. The CDR3 is 14 residues long. The junction had 5 bases not matched to a gene; V was cut back by 5 bases and J by 4 bases. Germline V CDR1 and CDR2: LNHDA, SQIVND (reference sequence). CDR3 in DNA: TGTGCCAGTAGTTGGGGAGGGAGTTACAATGAGCAGTTCTTC. Translating it yields CASSWGGSYNEQFF.

This clone was recorded once. The chain recombines TRBV10-3 with TRBJ2-5, with 7 bases identical to TRBD1. This CDR3 is 16 amino acids long. Germline-derived CDR1 and CDR2 are ENHRY and SYGVKD. The J segment lost 2 bases and the V segment lost 6 bases, leaving 12 bases of the junction unmatched. CDR3 in amino acids: CAISEGAKRPQETQYF. The CDR3 DNA follows: TGTGCCATCAGCGAGGGGGCGAAAAGGCCGCAAGAGACCCAGTACTTC.

The chain links TRBV21-1 to TRBJ2-1; the table's D call, TRBD1, has no DNA check behind it. TRBV21-1 has pseudogene status. This CDR3 is 16 amino acids long. The CDR3 coding sequence is TGTGCCAGCAGCAGAGACAGACCACCCGGACACAATGAGCAGTTCTTC. Protein: CASSRDRPPGHNEQFF.

This chain's CDR3 is CASSVQNTEAFF. Written as DNA, the CDR3 is TGTGCCAGCAGCGTACAGAACACTGAAGCTTTCTTT. The chain combines TRBV9 with TRBJ1-1; D not certain. CDR1 SGDLS and CDR2 YYNGEE come from the germline V gene. Deletions cut 1 base from V and 1 base from J, with 2 bases between. The CDR3 is 12 residues long.

The chain is built from TRBV6-1 and TRBJ1-1, with TRBD1 matching 9 bases. V lost 4 bases to trimming and J lost 1 base; unmatched junction nucleotides: 4. The CDR3 is 15 residues long. CDR1 and CDR2 from the germline V gene are MNHNS and SASEGT. CDR3 sequence (DNA): TGTGCCAGCAGTGGCATGACAGGGGGGAACACTGAAGCTTTCTTT. Translating it yields CASSGMTGGNTEAFF.

The chain employs TRBV18 and TRBJ2-3, with 9 bases matching TRBD1. V lost 2 bases, J lost 1 base, and 4 bases stayed unmatched. This CDR3 is 16 amino acids long. Germline-derived CDR1 and CDR2 are KGHSH and LQKENI. The CDR3, as DNA: TGTGCCAGCTCACCAGGGACAGGGCAGCGCACAGATACGCAGTATTTT. Translated: CASSPGTGQRTDTQYF.

The J gene is TRBJ1-2, the V gene TRBV5-5; 9 nucleotides agree with TRBD1. In germline, CDR1 is SGHKS, CDR2 YYEKEE (reference sequence). The CDR3 contains 14 residues. Trimming cost V 4 bases and J 7 bases; bases outside gene matches: 8. The CDR3 region has the DNA TGTGCCAGCAGCCCCCCACAGGGGGCCTTTGGCTACACCTTC. This translates into CASSPPQGAFGYTF.

The J gene is TRBJ2-7, the V gene TRBV7-9; 7 nucleotides align to TRBD1. The CDR3 runs 14 residues. Germline V gene lookup returns CDR1 SEHNR and CDR2 FQNEAQ (reference sequence). Trimming at V came to 5 bases and at J to 0 bases, leaving 4 bases not matched to a gene. The CDR3 DNA reads TGTGCCAGCAGCCCGGACAGGCGCTCCTACGAGCAGTACTTC. This gives the protein CASSPDRRSYEQYF.

The CDR3 DNA is TGTGCCAGCAGTTCGACTAGCGGGATAGATACGCAGTATTTT. This sequence encodes CASSSTSGIDTQYF. The chain employs TRBV11-2 and TRBJ2-3, with 11 bases fitting TRBD2. The CDR3 contains 14 residues. Germline loops: CDR1 SGHAT, CDR2 FQNNGV. Trimming cost V 6 bases and J 5 bases; bases outside gene matches: 4.

The chain employs TRBV4-1 and TRBJ2-7, with 7 bases that match TRBD1. The V and J ends lost 3 bases and 0 bases, in that order; junction bases with no gene match: 2. This CDR3 comprises 14 residues. Germline V gene lookup returns CDR1 MGHRA and CDR2 YSYEKL. DNA of the CDR3: TGCGCCAGCAGCCAGACAGGGACCTCCTACGAGCAGTACTTC. Amino acid sequence: CASSQTGTSYEQYF.

This chain connects TRBV6-5 to TRBJ2-2; TRBD1 matches 9 bases. The J segment lost 7 bases and the V segment lost 0 bases, leaving 6 bases of the junction unmatched. Germline CDR1 and CDR2: MNHEY and SVGAGI. The CDR3 runs to 16 residues. CDR3 coding DNA: TGTGCCAGCAGTTACTCGACGAACAGGGGGCACGGGGAGCTGTTTTTT. Encoded protein: CASSYSTNRGHGELFF.

This clone was counted once. The J gene is TRBJ2-5, the V gene TRBV10-3; 7 nucleotides line up with TRBD2. Germline values: CDR1 ENHRY, CDR2 SYGVKD. This CDR3 is built from 15 residues. V lost 3 bases and J lost 5; bases outside the gene matches: 9. The CDR3 DNA reads TGTGCCATCAGTGACTGGGGAGCGGGGCTCGAGACCCAGTACTTC. Its protein product is CAISDWGAGLETQYF.

The gene calls are TRBV6-5 and TRBJ1-1; 7 positions match TRBD1. This CDR3 region has 12 residues. CDR1 is MNHEY and CDR2 is SVGAGI in the germline V gene. Trimming took 8 bases from V and 10 from J; bases not matched to a gene: 10. CDR3 region: CASWGQSRRAFF. CDR3 coding DNA: TGTGCCAGCTGGGGACAGTCAAGAAGAGCTTTCTTT.

The chain links TRBV10-3 to TRBJ1-1; TRBD1 aligns across 12 bases. V was pared by 1 base and J by 1 base, with 4 bases of the junction left unmatched. The germline gives CDR1 ENHRY, CDR2 SYGVKD. CDR3 size: 17 residues. CDR3 DNA: TGTGCCATCAGTGAGTGGGACAGGGGGCCTTCGAACACTGAAGCTTTCTTT. Encoded protein: CAISEWDRGPSNTEAFF.

V usage is TRBV6-5 and J usage is TRBJ1-2; tentatively, D is TRBD1 (5 bases). This CDR3 has 12 amino acids. The germline CDR1 and CDR2 sequences are MNHEY and SVGAGI. Trimming removed 6 bases from V and 5 bases from J, with 10 bases in between. The CDR3 nucleotides read TGTGCCAGCAGCCTAAAGGGGTATGGCTACACCTTC. Translation: CASSLKGYGYTF.

This chain joins TRBV18 and TRBJ1-5; 7 bases align to TRBD1. From germline, CDR1 is KGHSH and CDR2 LQKENI. Trimming at V came to 4 bases and at J to 0 bases, leaving 6 bases not matched to a gene. CDR3 length equals 16 residues. CDR3 DNA sequence: TGTGCCAGCTCACGGGACAGTCCGAATAGCAATCAGCCCCAGCATTTT. It translates to CASSRDSPNSNQPQHF.

The V gene is TRBV5-4, the J gene TRBJ2-7; 9 nucleotides match TRBD1. V lost 3 bases, J lost 2 bases, and 3 bases stayed unmatched. There are 14 residues in the CDR3. Germline V gene data show CDR1 as SGHNT and CDR2 as YYREEE (reference sequence). The chain's CDR3 is CASSYGTGTYEQYF. The CDR3 region has the DNA TGTGCCAGCAGCTACGGGACAGGGACCTACGAGCAGTACTTC.

The chain carries TRBV4-1 and TRBJ2-3, with D possibly TRBD1 on 7 matching bases. Between the trimmed V and J ends, which lost 0 bases and 6 bases, there was a span of 16 bases. The germline V gene has CDR1 MGHRA and CDR2 YSYEKL. This CDR3 is built from 16 residues. CDR3 in DNA: TGCGCCAGCAGCCAAGAGGGAGGAGGGGGCTCGGATACGCAGTATTTT. This sequence encodes CASSQEGGGGSDTQYF.

The sample holds a few counts of this clone. The chain uses TRBV7-2 and TRBJ1-2; D is perhaps TRBD1 (6 bases). Trimming removed 1 base at V and 8 bases at J, with 14 bases between. This CDR3 is 14 amino acids long. From germline, CDR1 is SGHTA and CDR2 FQGNSA. The CDR3, as DNA: TGTGCCAGCAGCTTAGTAGGACAGCTCGCCGGCTACACCTTC. This translates into CASSLVGQLAGYTF.

This clone has only a few counts. The chain couples TRBV5-8 to TRBJ1-1, with a possible D match to TRBD1 (5 bases). CDR1 is SGHTS, CDR2 YDEGEE, per germline. The length of the CDR3 is 14 residues. Trimming stripped 2 bases from V and 0 bases from J, with 8 bases between. The CDR3 protein is CASSLGDLNTEAFF. The CDR3 DNA reads as TGTGCCAGCAGCTTAGGGGACTTGAACACTGAAGCTTTCTTT.

This rearrangement joins TRBV6-5 to TRBJ1-2; tentatively, D is TRBD1 (5 bases). Deletions cut 6 bases from V and 4 bases from J, with 12 bases between. CDR1 MNHEY and CDR2 SVGAGI come from the germline V gene. This CDR3 is built from 13 residues. DNA of the CDR3: TGTGCCAGCAGATACGACAGCCTCTATGGCTACACCTTC. Residues: CASRYDSLYGYTF.

The chain combines TRBV10-3 with TRBJ1-3; 10 nucleotides align to TRBD1. V shed 2 bases and J 0 bases; nucleotides not matched to a gene: 10. Germline CDR1 ENHRY, CDR2 SYGVKD. This CDR3 has 19 amino acids. DNA for the CDR3: TGTGCCATCAGTGAGGCCGGACAGGGGGTTCTCCTCTCTGGAAACACCATATATTTT. It yields the protein CAISEAGQGVLLSGNTIYF.

This sequence joins TRBV7-2 and TRBJ2-3, with 14 bases fitting TRBD2. With V trimmed by 4 bases and J by 10 bases, 7 bases remained unmatched. The V gene's germline CDR1 is SGHTA and CDR2 FQGNSA. CDR3 length: 15 residues. CDR3 nucleotides: TGTGCCAGCAGCTCAGGACTAGCGGGAGGAAGTGCGCAGTATTTT. This translates into CASSSGLAGGSAQYF. The full variable domain, completed using reference TRBV7-2 and TRBJ2-3, is GAGVSQSPSNKVTEKGKDVELRCDPISGHTALYWYRQSLGQGLEFLIYFQGNSAPDKSGLPSDRFSAERTGGSVSTLTIQRTQQEDSAVYLCASSSGLAGGSAQYFGPGTRLTVL.

The chain employs TRBV7-2 and TRBJ1-4, with D unclear. This CDR3 comprises 13 residues. Trimming took off 2 bases at V and 8 bases at J, with 9 bases between the two ends. The germline CDR1 and CDR2 sequences are SGHTA and FQGNSA. CDR3: CASSLSFLEKLFF. CDR3 nucleotide sequence: TGTGCCAGCAGCTTATCTTTCCTAGAAAAACTGTTTTTT. The full variable domain, with the rest looked up from reference TRBV7-2 and TRBJ1-4, is GAGVSQSPSNKVTEKGKDVELRCDPISGHTALYWYRQSLGQGLEFLIYFQGNSAPDKSGLPSDRFSAERTGGSVSTLTIQRTQQEDSAVYLCASSLSFLEKLFFGSGTQLSVL.

This chain joins TRBV28 and TRBJ1-2; D remains ambiguous. The CDR3 is 14 residues long. Trimming left V 9 bases short and J 5 bases short, with 19 bases between. The germline gives CDR1 MDHEN, CDR2 SYDVKM. As DNA, the CDR3 is TGTGCCAGTAAACCCCCGGCCAGGCCTTATGGCTACACCTTC. Its protein product is CASKPPARPYGYTF.